These 3 T cell receptor beta chains were all obtained from the same sample, sequenced in a study of CD8+ T cells in alopecia areata. RNA extraction was followed by reverse transcription into cDNA, which acted as the sequencing template. Assay: immunoSEQ multiplex PCR; the TCRdb copy retains only in-frame clones and omits some. The table records 150,000 to 200,000 clones, 55% to 65% of them present only once. Sequenced input: CD4+ T cells sorted from blood. The receptor set was obtained from a human donor in good health.

The chain joins TRBV29-1 to TRBJ1-4, with D maybe TRBD1 (5 bases). There are 13 residues in the CDR3. Trimming left V 8 bases short and J 7 bases short, with 17 bases between. In germline, CDR1 is SQVTM, CDR2 ANQGSEA. In nucleotides, the CDR3 is TGCAGCACATGGCCGGGGCGGGGTGAAAAACTGTTTTTT. Translation gives CSTWPGRGEKLFF.

The chain links TRBV2 to TRBJ1-1; TRBD1 might be the D (5 bases). Looked up from germline, CDR1 is SNHLY and CDR2 is FYNNEI. Deletions cut 6 bases from V and 1 base from J, with 9 bases between. CDR3 size: 13 residues. The CDR3 sequence: CASSLGTNTEAFF. CDR3 nucleotides: TGTGCCAGCAGCCTCGGGACGAACACTGAAGCTTTCTTT.

V and J are TRBV11-2 and TRBJ2-7; 7 nucleotides agree with TRBD2. The CDR3 covers 18 residues. J gave up 0 bases and V 6 bases, and 17 bases lay outside the gene matches. Germline V gives CDR1 SGHAT, CDR2 FQNNGV. Here the CDR3 reads CASRQGLDWAGDSYEQYF. CDR3 DNA sequence: TGTGCCAGCAGACAAGGATTGGATTGGGCGGGAGACTCCTACGAGCAGTACTTC.